These 2 T cell receptor beta chains came from one sample sequenced in a study of molecular identifiers for immune sequencing clone quantification. TCRdb re-analysed the PCR reads in MiXCR, keeping a single row per CDR3 protein. The sample holds about half a million distinct CDR3 sequences, around 21% seen once. The sample was naive CD8+ T cells from blood, with Jurkat cell RNA spiked in. Subset meaning: FACS-sorted CD8+CD4-CCR7+CD45RA+ naive T cells. Every receptor here comes from a human donor in good health. Some libraries in this study had Jurkat cell RNA spiked in.

This clonotype occurred many times. This sequence joins TRBV6-6 and TRBJ1-4; D is perhaps TRBD1 (5 bases). The CDR3 totals 19 residues. CDR1 MNHNY and CDR2 SVGAGI come from the germline V gene (reference sequence). Between the trimmed V and J ends, which lost 2 bases and 0 bases, there was a span of 19 bases. The CDR3 DNA reads as TGTGCCAGCAGTTACCGACAGCCCGGGACCTACTCAACTAATGAAAAACTGTTTTTT. Amino acid sequence: CASSYRQPGTYSTNEKLFF.

V is TRBV7-9 and J is TRBJ2-2; D remains ambiguous. This CDR3 is 14 amino acids long. Germline values: CDR1 SEHNR, CDR2 FQNEAQ (reference sequence). With 1 base removed from V and 3 bases from J, the gap between germline ends came to 6 bases. CDR3 protein: CASSLVLDTGELFF. The CDR3 coding sequence is TGTGCCAGCAGCTTAGTTCTAGACACCGGGGAGCTGTTTTTT. The entire variable domain, with the rest obtained from reference TRBV7-9 and TRBJ2-2, is as follows: DTGVSQNPRHKITKRGQNVTFRCDPISEHNRLYWYRQTLGQGPEFLTYFQNEAQLEKSRLLSDRFSAERPKGSFSTLEIQRTEQGDSAMYLCASSLVLDTGELFFGEGSRLTVL.